This section outlines one T cell receptor (beta chain) sequence together with its context. These data belong to a study of blood T cell repertoires in COVID-19. Study-level information: Sites in the United States, Italy and Spain provided acute and convalescent COVID-19 samples. PBMCs, B-cell-depleted T cells, or T cells provided the cDNA or gDNA that made up the material.

As processed by the authors: Reference gene primer amplification gave nucleated cell count estimates. Produced via immunoSEQ multiplex PCR; TCRdb's table is partial and in-frame only. That table furnishes V, J and clone size, whereas the DNA furnished D and trimming. The sample lists roughly 69,000 clones, 88% occurring once. The origin of this receptor is a human donor in a cohort sampled during active COVID-19. Sequencing was done on a sample of peripheral blood.

The CDR3 is CATSQGRPNYGYTF. The DNA of the CDR3 is TGTGCCACCAGCCAGGGTCGCCCAAACTATGGCTACACCTTC. The rearrangement uses TRBV15 and TRBJ1-2; D is possibly TRBD1 (5 bases). CDR1 LNHNV and CDR2 YYDKDF come from the germline V gene (reference sequence). Trimming removed 5 bases at V and 2 bases at J, with 12 bases between. The CDR3 covers 14 residues.